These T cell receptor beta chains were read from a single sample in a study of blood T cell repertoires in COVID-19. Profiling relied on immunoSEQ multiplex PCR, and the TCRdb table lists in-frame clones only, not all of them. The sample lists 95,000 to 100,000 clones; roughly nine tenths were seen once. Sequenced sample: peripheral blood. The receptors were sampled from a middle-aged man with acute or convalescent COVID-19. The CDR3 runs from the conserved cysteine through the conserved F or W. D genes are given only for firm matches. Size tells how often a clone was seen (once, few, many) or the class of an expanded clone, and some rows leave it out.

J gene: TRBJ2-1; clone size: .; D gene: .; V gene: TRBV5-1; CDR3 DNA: TGCGCCAGCAGCTTGGACGGGGTTTACAATGAGCAGTTCTTC; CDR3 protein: CASSLDGVYNEQFF
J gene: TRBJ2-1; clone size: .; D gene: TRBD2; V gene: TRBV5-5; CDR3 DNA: TGTGCCAGCAGCTTGGTCGGTCTAGCGGGGGGGAGCTCCTACAATGAGCAGTTCTTC; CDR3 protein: CASSLVGLAGGSSYNEQFF
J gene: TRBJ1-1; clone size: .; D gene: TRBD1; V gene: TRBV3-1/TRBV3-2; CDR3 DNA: TGTGCCAGCAGCTCCCGACAGGGACGAGGCACTGAAGCTTTCTTT; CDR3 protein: CASSSRQGRGTEAFF
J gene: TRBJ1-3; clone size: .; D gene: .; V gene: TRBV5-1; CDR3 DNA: TGCGCCAGCAGCCGAAGTCCAGGGAATGGAAACACCATATATTTT; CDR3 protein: CASSRSPGNGNTIYF
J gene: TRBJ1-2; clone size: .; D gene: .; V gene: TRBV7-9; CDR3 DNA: TGTGCCACTCCTGCGGGCTATGGCTACACCTTC; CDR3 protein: CATPAGYGYTF
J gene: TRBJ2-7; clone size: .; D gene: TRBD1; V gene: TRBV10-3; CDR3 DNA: TGTGCCATCAGTGACCCAGGGGCCGGGACAGGAATCTACGAGCAGTACTTC; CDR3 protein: CAISDPGAGTGIYEQYF
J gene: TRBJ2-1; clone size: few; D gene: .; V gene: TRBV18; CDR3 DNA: TGTGCCAGCTCACCACCGGGGGGATCCTCAACATACAATGAGCAGTTCTTC; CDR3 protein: CASSPPGGSSTYNEQFF
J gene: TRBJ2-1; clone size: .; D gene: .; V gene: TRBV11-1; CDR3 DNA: TGTGCCAGCAGCTTAGAGAGGTCCTACAATGAGCAGTTCTTC; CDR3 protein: CASSLERSYNEQFF
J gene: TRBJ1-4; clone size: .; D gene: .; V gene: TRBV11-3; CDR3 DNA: TGTGCCAGCAGCCTGGGGCAGGGGCTGACTAATGAAAAACTGTTTTTT; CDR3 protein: CASSLGQGLTNEKLFF
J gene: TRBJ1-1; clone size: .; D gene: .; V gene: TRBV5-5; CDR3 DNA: TGTGCCAGCAGCCTGGGGAGGGTGGGGTTGAACACTGAAGCTTTCTTT; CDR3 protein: CASSLGRVGLNTEAFF
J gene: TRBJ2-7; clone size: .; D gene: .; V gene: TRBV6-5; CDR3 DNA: TGTGCCAGCAGTTACGGCGCAGGCGTCCACGAGCAGTACTTC; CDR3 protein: CASSYGAGVHEQYF
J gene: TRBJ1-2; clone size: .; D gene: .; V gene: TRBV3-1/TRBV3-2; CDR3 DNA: TGTGCCAGCAGCCGCCAGGGGCCTAACTATGGCTACACCTTC; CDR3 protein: CASSRQGPNYGYTF
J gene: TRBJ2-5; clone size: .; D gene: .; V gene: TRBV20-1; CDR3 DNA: TGCAGTGCTAGTATGGAGTACCGGGACGGGGGGACAAAGACCCAGTACTTC; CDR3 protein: CSASMEYRDGGTKTQYF
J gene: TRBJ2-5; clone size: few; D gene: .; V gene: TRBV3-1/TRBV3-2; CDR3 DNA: TGTGCCAGCAGAGACAAGTGGGAGACCCAGTACTTC; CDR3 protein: CASRDKWETQYF
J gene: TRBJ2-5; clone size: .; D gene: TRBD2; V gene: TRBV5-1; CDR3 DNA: TGCGCCAGCAGCTTTCGGGGAGGGCTACAGGAGACCCAGTACTTC; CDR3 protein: CASSFRGGLQETQYF
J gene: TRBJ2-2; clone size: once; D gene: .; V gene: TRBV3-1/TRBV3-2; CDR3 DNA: TGTGCCAGCAGCCAAGGTGGGGGGACCGGGGAGCTGTTTTTT; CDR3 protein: CASSQGGGTGELFF
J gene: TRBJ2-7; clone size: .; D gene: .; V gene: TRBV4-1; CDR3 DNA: TGCGCCAGCAGCCAAGGGACTCTTGCCGAGCAGTACTTC; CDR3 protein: CASSQGTLAEQYF
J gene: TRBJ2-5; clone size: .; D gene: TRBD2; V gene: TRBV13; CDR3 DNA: TGTGCCAGCAGCATCCGGACTAGCGGGCAAGAGACCCAGTACTTC; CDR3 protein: CASSIRTSGQETQYF